This TCR beta chain was captured by sequencing in a study of T cells in localized non-small cell lung cancer. This clone was seen only once. Its target is unknown. General study points: Uninvolved adjacent lung had higher T cell clonality than tumor and all other tissues.

Sequenced by immunoSEQ multiplex PCR; TCRdb stores in-frame clones only, minus some. The sample lists fewer than 35,000 clones; less than 90% were seen once. The CDR3 sequence is 12 residues long. V lost 5 bases to trimming and J lost 8 bases; unmatched junction nucleotides: 5. Germline V gene sequence: CDR1 MDHEN, CDR2 SYDVKM. The sequencing used peripheral blood, collected before any cancer treatment. This TCR came from a female donor aged 60 or older with stage I lung adenocarcinoma. The rearrangement uses TRBV28 and TRBJ1-2, with 7 bases fitting TRBD1. CDR3 coding DNA: TGTGCCAGCAGTGACAGGGCGTTGGGCTACACCTTC. This gives the protein CASSDRALGYTF.